This note documents a single T cell receptor (beta chain) sequence. Which antigen it targets is not known. Base-call qualities are not available, and no considerably larger clone is one nucleotide away. Between the V and J ends, shortened by 6 bases and 2 bases respectively, the junction contains 15 bases. CDR1 MNHNY and CDR2 SVGAGI were looked up in the germline V gene (reference sequence). The CDR3 has 15 amino acids, counting the end cysteine and phenylalanine. Just CDR3 DNA is preserved here, 45 bases in frame from base 1. The immunoSEQ Assay, a bias-controlled multiplex PCR, was used to amplify TCRbeta CDR3 regions from genomic DNA. In the original analysis: The number of nucleated cells in each sample was estimated from the amplification of reference gene primers within the assay. Sequence reads were collapsed and filtered to measure the absolute abundance of every unique TCRbeta CDR3 rearrangement. Productive Simpson clonality was computed per sample as the square root of Simpson's diversity index over productive rearrangements. Imported from immuneACCESS, the table was reduced by TCRdb to in-frame sequences with V and J called. These copies leave out some clones; in studies compared against another copy, an unresolved V gene accounts for under half, and the cause of the remainder is not known. V and J calls and clone size come straight from that table; D and trimming were deduced from the DNA. Here the sample has roughly 200,000 clones; under 85% occur a single time. Over 0.95% of the sample is in the top ten clones.

At one collaborating source in Seattle, patients were enrolled during active infection and were followed longitudinally through the course of disease. Collaborating institutions collected whole blood in K2EDTA tubes following their own protocols. For TCRbeta analysis, collaborator samples were shipped as frozen whole blood, as isolated PBMCs, or as DNA extracted from either sample type. The entry originates in a study of blood T cell repertoires in COVID-19 (dated by TCRdb to 2020 to 2021). With regard to the full study: Collaborator samples came from the United States, Italy and Spain and covered acute and convalescent phases of COVID-19. The material from the prospective study consisted of cDNA or gDNA derived from T cells, B-cell-depleted T cells, or PBMCs. Deeply sampled blood TCRbeta repertoires from subjects exposed to, actively infected with, or recovered from COVID-19 were included in the dataset. The repertoires were released in a freely available public database intended as a resource for research on the immune response to SARS-CoV-2. Samples came from the ongoing ImmuneRACE study (first 160 participants) plus 1,254 subjects from 6 global collaborators. The sample metadata nearly always contained a de-identified subject ID, COVID-19 status, age in years and sex. Where available, HLA class I and class II types were obtained from metadata supplied by the sample provider rather than from assay-based typing. Paper-wide results and their limitations: How much clinical and demographic metadata was included differed by source and by participant, and the metadata was provided uncurated.

The rearrangement combines TRBV6-6 with TRBJ2-3; matching of 5 bases hints at TRBD1 as the D gene. The sequence was obtained from a woman aged 25-40 years with COVID-19, enrolled during active disease. The material sequenced was peripheral blood. The DNA sequence is as follows: TGTGCCAGCAGGAGGCAGGGCCTAAACACAGATACGCAGTATTTT. This yields the protein CASRRQGLNTDTQYF.